A single sample is the source of the 27 T cell receptor beta chains below, sequenced in a study of blood T cell repertoires in COVID-19. The method was immunoSEQ multiplex PCR; TCRdb's version includes in-frame clones alone and lacks a portion of them. This repertoire shows around 160,000 clones, roughly 85% found once; its top ten account for 6.5% to 9.5%. Sequenced input: peripheral blood. These receptors were collected from a woman aged 55-75 years with COVID-19, enrolled during active disease.

The V gene is TRBV11-3, the J gene TRBJ2-3; D gene unclear. From germline, CDR1 is SGHNT and CDR2 YENEEA. V was cut by 1 base and J by 0 bases, with 5 bases left in between. The CDR3 consists of 14 residues. CDR3 DNA: TGTGCCAGCAGCTTAGGGCTGAGCACAGATACGCAGTATTTT. This encodes CASSLGLSTDTQYF.

This chain connects TRBV7-9 to TRBJ2-3; 8 bases align to TRBD1. The V segment lost 5 bases and the J segment 0 bases; nucleotides outside the gene matches: 7. CDR1 is SEHNR and CDR2 is FQNEAQ in the germline V gene (reference sequence). CDR3 length equals 16 residues. The CDR3 protein is CASSTLGTGSTDTQYF. The CDR3 DNA reads TGTGCCAGCAGCACCCTAGGGACAGGAAGCACAGATACGCAGTATTTT.

The sample holds a few counts of this clone. The chain uses TRBV30 and TRBJ2-5, with TRBD2 matching over 10 bases. CDR3 length equals 15 residues. V shed 2 bases and J 5 bases; nucleotides not matched to a gene: 8. Germline values: CDR1 GTSNPN, CDR2 SVGIG (reference sequence). CDR3 region: CAWSPSGGAGETQYF. DNA of the CDR3: TGTGCCTGGAGTCCGAGCGGGGGGGCCGGGGAGACCCAGTACTTC.

This chain connects TRBV28 to TRBJ1-4; a weak D match, TRBD1 (6 bases). Germline assignment: CDR1 MDHEN and CDR2 SYDVKM. V gave up 0 bases and J gave up 6 bases, with 11 bases separating them. This CDR3 is built from 15 residues. The CDR3 nucleotides read TGTGCCAGCAGTTTATGGAGTTCAGGGGATGAAAAACTGTTTTTT. As protein: CASSLWSSGDEKLFF.

The V gene is TRBV4-1, the J gene TRBJ1-5; possible D gene TRBD1, 5 bases. CDR3 length equals 15 residues. The germline CDR1 and CDR2 sequences are MGHRA and YSYEKL. V was pared by 0 bases and J by 5 bases, with 11 bases between. The CDR3 sequence is CASSQDGRVYQPQHF. The CDR3 nucleotides are TGCGCCAGCAGCCAAGATGGCAGGGTTTATCAGCCCCAGCATTTT.

The chain joins TRBV1 to TRBJ1-4; TRBD1 reflects the table's D call only, with no check against the DNA. TRBV1 represents a pseudogene. The CDR3 spans 18 residues. The CDR3 loop is CPPGWRIIEGDYNEKLFF. The CDR3, as DNA: TGCCCCCCAGGCTGGCGGATCATTGAGGGGGATTATAATGAAAAACTGTTTTTT.

This clone was seen more than once but under ten times. The V gene is TRBV4-2, the J gene TRBJ1-2; tentatively, D is TRBD1 (6 bases). Between the trimmed V and J ends, which lost 1 base and 6 bases, there was a span of 24 bases. The CDR3 totals 18 residues. The germline gives CDR1 LGHNA, CDR2 YNFKEQ. CDR3 DNA: TGTGCCAGCAGCCAAGTTATAGGAGGGGAGGGGGATACAGATGGCTACACCTTC. It codes for CASSQVIGGEGDTDGYTF.

This clone occurred a few times. This sequence joins TRBV5-1 and TRBJ1-5; 9 positions agree with TRBD1. With V trimmed by 0 bases and J by 6 bases, 4 bases remained unmatched. The CDR3 is made up of 15 amino acids. Germline CDR1 SGHRS, CDR2 YFSETQ. The CDR3 here is CASSLEGQGTQPQHF. CDR3 coding DNA: TGCGCCAGCAGCTTGGAAGGACAGGGGACTCAGCCCCAGCATTTT.

This chain joins TRBV19 and TRBJ2-1, with D possibly matching TRBD2 (5 bases). The CDR3 contains 13 residues. Germline loops: CDR1 LNHDA, CDR2 SQIVND (reference sequence). Trimming removed 7 bases from V and 2 bases from J, with 9 bases in between. The CDR3 sequence is CASTRGTYNEQFF. CDR3 DNA sequence: TGTGCCAGTACCCGGGGTACCTACAATGAGCAGTTCTTC.

V is TRBV19 and J is TRBJ1-1; D gene uncertain. Germline-derived CDR1 and CDR2 are LNHDA and SQIVND (reference sequence). The CDR3 is made up of 15 amino acids. Trimming shortened V by 1 base and J by 0 bases, and 9 bases separated the two germline ends. The CDR3 region is CASSIVSVMNTEAFF. DNA for the CDR3: TGTGCCAGTAGTATAGTATCAGTCATGAACACTGAAGCTTTCTTT.

The chain recombines TRBV11-3 with TRBJ2-3; the D gene is possibly TRBD1 (6 bases). This CDR3 is built from 15 residues. Trimming took off 4 bases at V and 5 bases at J, with 16 bases between the two ends. Per the germline V gene, CDR1 is SGHNT and CDR2 is YENEEA. The CDR3 sequence: CASSYQGTLGDTQYF. CDR3 DNA: TGTGCCAGCAGCTATCAGGGGACCCTCGGAGATACGCAGTATTTT.

CDR3 DNA: TGTGCCAGCAGCCCCTTGCAAGACCCAGGGCTTGGCTACACCTTC. Residues: CASSPLQDPGLGYTF. The V gene is TRBV5-4, the J gene TRBJ1-2, with a tentative D call TRBD1 (5 bases). Trimming pared 4 bases from V and 7 bases from J, leaving 20 bases between. The germline CDR1 and CDR2 sequences are SGHNT and YYREEE (reference sequence). The CDR3 totals 15 residues. The complete variable domain, with remaining parts taken from reference TRBV5-4 and TRBJ1-2, reads ETGVTQSPTHLIKTRGQQVTLRCSSQSGHNTVSWYQQALGQGPQFIFQYYREEENGRGNFPPRFSGLQFPNYSSELNVNALELDDSALYLCASSPLQDPGLGYTFGSGTRLTVV.

The V and J genes are TRBV7-8 and TRBJ2-1; a possible D gene is TRBD2 (5 bases). Trimming removed 2 bases from V and 10 bases from J, with 24 bases in between. The CDR3 is 17 residues long. The germline V gene encodes CDR1 SGHVS and CDR2 FQNEAQ. For the CDR3, the DNA is TGTGCCAGCAGCTTAATTAGGAGCGCGGGCCAGAGTTGGGAGCAGTTCTTC. Translation: CASSLIRSAGQSWEQFF. Supplemented by reference TRBV7-8 and TRBJ2-1, the full variable domain reads GAGVSQSPRYKVAKRGQDVALRCDPISGHVSLFWYQQALGQGPEFLTYFQNEAQLDKSGLPSDRFFAERPEGSVSTLKIQRTQQEDSAVYLCASSLIRSAGQSWEQFFGPGTRLTVL.

The V gene is TRBV5-1, the J gene TRBJ2-7; D possibly corresponds to TRBD1 (6 bases). Germline values: CDR1 SGHRS, CDR2 YFSETQ. The CDR3 length is 14 residues. V lost 2 bases, J lost 1 base, and 10 bases lay in between. The CDR3 coding sequence is TGCGCCAGCAGCTTTGGGACATCTTCCTACGAGCAGTACTTC. This translates into CASSFGTSSYEQYF.

The rearrangement links TRBV3-1 (or the pseudogene TRBV3-2) to TRBJ1-6; D is possibly TRBD1 (6 bases). Between the trimmed V and J ends, which lost 0 bases and 13 bases, there was a span of 16 bases. The germline V gene has CDR1 LGHDT and CDR2 YNNKEL (reference sequence). The CDR3 contains 15 residues. The chain's CDR3 is CASSQDTQTGYPLHF. The CDR3 nucleotides read TGTGCCAGCAGCCAAGATACCCAAACAGGGTATCCCCTCCACTTT.

The chain has TRBV7-2 and TRBJ1-4; D may be TRBD1 (6 bases). Trimming stripped 5 bases from V and 6 bases from J, with 16 bases between. Germline CDR1 reads SGHTA; CDR2 reads FQGNSA. This CDR3 region has 15 residues. The CDR3 DNA reads as TGTGCCAGCAGCCCCCGACAGGTCGGTCATGAAAAACTGTTTTTT. This encodes CASSPRQVGHEKLFF.

The V gene is TRBV29-1, the J gene TRBJ1-2; a weak D match, TRBD1 (5 bases). The germline gives CDR1 SQVTM, CDR2 ANQGSEA. CDR3 length equals 13 residues. The V end was cut by 3 bases, the J end by 2 bases, with 10 bases between. The CDR3 DNA is TGCAGCGTTGACCCGCAGGGCAACTATGGCTACACCTTC. This codes for CSVDPQGNYGYTF.

The chain has TRBV21-1 and TRBJ1-2; no DNA check was done on the table's D call, TRBD1. TRBV21-1 is listed as a pseudogene. This CDR3 has 18 amino acids. The CDR3 DNA reads as TGTGCCAGCAGCAAAGCGCTTAGGCCGGGACAGGGGTCCTATGGCTACACCTTC. It yields the protein CASSKALRPGQGSYGYTF.

J is TRBJ1-1 and V is TRBV2; D is perhaps TRBD1 (6 bases). The CDR3 runs to 10 residues. V was trimmed by 8 bases and J by 7 bases, leaving 8 bases between them. Germline CDR1 and CDR2: SNHLY and FYNNEI. This CDR3 reads CASDRIEAFF. CDR3 bases: TGTGCCAGCGACAGGATTGAAGCTTTCTTT.

V and J are TRBV6-1 and TRBJ1-3; D ambiguous. The CDR3 runs to 16 residues. CDR1 is MNHNS, CDR2 SASEGT, per germline. V was pared by 3 bases and J by 2 bases, with 14 bases between. The CDR3 is CASSESLTAAGNTIYF. The DNA for the CDR3 is TGTGCCAGCAGTGAGTCTTTAACGGCGGCTGGAAACACCATATATTTT.

This rearrangement joins TRBV6-5 to TRBJ1-2; unclear D gene. The CDR3 has 14 residues. Trimming took 0 bases from V and 8 from J, leaving 13 bases between them. The V gene's germline CDR1 is MNHEY and CDR2 SVGAGI. The CDR3 sequence is CASSYSPDQAGYTF. In DNA, the CDR3 is TGTGCCAGCAGTTACTCTCCAGACCAGGCAGGCTACACCTTC.

This clone was seen just once. This chain joins TRBV2 and TRBJ2-7; D is ambiguous. This CDR3 is built from 13 residues. Trimming took off 7 bases at V and 4 bases at J, with 14 bases between the two ends. Germline V gives CDR1 SNHLY, CDR2 FYNNEI. The CDR3 DNA sequence: TGTGCCAGCACACCCCCGGCCAGGTACGAGCAGTACTTC. It specifies CASTPPARYEQYF.

CDR3 in amino acids: CASSRIGGQGSYEQYF. The CDR3 DNA reads TGCGCCAGCAGCCGAATAGGAGGACAGGGGTCCTACGAGCAGTACTTC. The chain recombines TRBV4-1 with TRBJ2-7; 9 nucleotides agree with TRBD1. The length of the CDR3 is 16 residues. Per germline, CDR1 MGHRA and CDR2 YSYEKL. V lost 4 bases and J lost 1; bases outside the gene matches: 8.

The table lists this clone with a count of one. The chain links TRBV7-9 to TRBJ1-6, with a possible D match to TRBD1 (6 bases). Germline CDR1 and CDR2: SEHNR and FQNEAQ (reference sequence). The CDR3 has 16 amino acids. V lost 4 bases, J lost 9 bases, and 19 bases lay in between. The CDR3 DNA reads TGTGCCAGCAGCTCGAACACAGGGTTGACTGTTTCACCCCTCCACTTT. The encoded protein is CASSSNTGLTVSPLHF.

The V and J genes are TRBV27 and TRBJ2-7; tentative D call: TRBD2 (5 bases). Germline CDR1 reads MNHEY; CDR2 reads SMNVEV (reference sequence). V was shortened by 2 bases and J by 9 bases, with 14 bases between the two germline ends. The CDR3 length is 13 residues. The CDR3 bases are TGTGCCAGCAGTTTACTAACGGGGTCAGGGCAGTACTTC. As protein: CASSLLTGSGQYF.

This chain links TRBV10-2 with TRBJ1-5; 7 bases map to TRBD1. The trim removed 8 bases at V and 0 bases at J, leaving 4 bases unmatched. The CDR3 covers 14 residues. Germline V CDR1 and CDR2: WSHSY, SAAADI. CDR3 sequence: CASWGQYSNQPQHF. Here the CDR3 DNA reads TGCGCCAGCTGGGGACAGTATAGCAATCAGCCCCAGCATTTT.

This clone has a single count. The chain recombines TRBV9 with TRBJ2-1; D gene ambiguous. The CDR3 loop spans 10 amino acids. V gave up 4 bases and J gave up 9 bases, with 5 bases separating them. CDR1 SGDLS and CDR2 YYNGEE come from the germline V gene. The CDR3 region is CASSCGEQFF. The CDR3 nucleotides are TGTGCCAGCAGCTGCGGTGAGCAGTTCTTC.